One sample yielded the 10 T cell receptor beta chains listed below, sequenced in a study of regulatory T cells in long-lasting Graves disease. The authors built TCR beta libraries using iRepertoire HTBI primers and Arm-PCR of CDR3 regions. TCRdb used MiXCR to reprocess the multiplex PCR reads, holding one entry per CDR3 protein. Of some 440,000 distinct CDR3 sequences listed, less than 25% are singletons. The time point: persistent/refractory GD, antithyroid drugs over 5 years with positive TRAb. From PBMCs, RNA was extracted and then used to make the TCR library. This specimen consisted of peripheral blood mononuclear cells (PBMCs), obtained when the disease was refractory, from a patient treated with antithyroid drugs. The receptors shown here come from a female donor with Graves disease.

The sample holds many counts of this clonotype. In DNA, the CDR3 is TGTGCCACCAGCAGAGACCTTACCTACGAGCAGTACTTC. Its translation is CATSRDLTYEQYF. The genes are TRBV15 and TRBJ2-7; D gene uncertain. V gave up 0 bases and J gave up 2 bases, with 5 bases separating them. Germline lookup yields CDR1 LNHNV and CDR2 YYDKDF (reference sequence). The CDR3 has 13 residues. Supplemented by reference TRBV15 and TRBJ2-7, the full variable domain reads DAMVIQNPRYQVTQFGKPVTLSCSQTLNHNVMYWYQQKSSQAPKLLFHYYDKDFNNEADTPDNFQSRRPNTSFCFLDIRSPGLGDTAMYLCATSRDLTYEQYFGPGTRLTVT.

This clonotype was counted a few times. V gene TRBV27 combines with J gene TRBJ2-7; 10 nucleotides match TRBD2. CDR1 and CDR2 from the germline V gene are MNHEY and SMNVEV (reference sequence). CDR3 length equals 14 residues. The trim removed 2 bases at V and 7 bases at J, leaving 5 bases unmatched. CDR3 in amino acids: CASSLLAGVKEQYF. The CDR3 DNA is TGTGCCAGCAGTTTACTAGCGGGAGTGAAAGAGCAGTACTTC.

In its sample, this clonotype was seen many times. V gene TRBV28 combines with J gene TRBJ1-1; 9 positions match TRBD1. Germline V gene sequence: CDR1 MDHEN, CDR2 SYDVKM. After removal of 8 bases from V and 5 bases from J, the junction contained 6 bases not matched to a gene. The CDR3 covers 13 residues. CDR3 bases: TGTGCCAGCGGTACAGGGGGCGAGACTGAAGCTTTCTTT. Its translation is CASGTGGETEAFF.

This clonotype was observed many times. This rearrangement joins TRBV12-3 or TRBV12-4 to TRBJ2-2; D unresolved. This CDR3 contains 14 residues. Trimming stripped 6 bases from V and 0 bases from J, with 8 bases between. Here the CDR3 reads CASSLTANTGELFF. CDR3 nucleotide sequence: TGTGCCAGCAGCTTAACGGCGAACACCGGGGAGCTGTTTTTT.

This clonotype was counted a few times. This chain uses TRBV20-1 with TRBJ2-7; D gene ambiguous. V dropped 0 bases and J dropped 2 bases, with 5 bases sitting between them. The V gene's germline CDR1 is DFQATT and CDR2 SNEGSKA (reference sequence). This CDR3 region has 12 residues. For the CDR3, the DNA is TGCAGTGCTAGAGATCCCCCCTACGAGCAGTACTTC. Its translation is CSARDPPYEQYF.

This clonotype was seen a handful of times. J is TRBJ2-1 and V is TRBV7-2; tentatively, D is TRBD2 (5 bases). CDR3 length: 14 amino acids. Germline CDR1 reads SGHTA; CDR2 reads FQGNSA. Trimming shortened V by 1 base and J by 6 bases, and 10 bases separated the two germline ends. The CDR3 DNA is TGTGCCAGCAGCTTAGGTTTTCGGGGCAATGAGCAGTTCTTC. It yields the protein CASSLGFRGNEQFF.

This clonotype was observed at least ten times. This sequence joins TRBV20-1 and TRBJ1-5; D might be TRBD1 (5 bases). The CDR3 extends over 14 amino acids. Germline V gene lookup returns CDR1 DFQATT and CDR2 SNEGSKA (reference sequence). Trimming took 6 bases from V and 6 from J, leaving 18 bases between them. The CDR3 protein is CSAAAQGNRQPQHF. CDR3 in DNA: TGCAGTGCCGCTGCCCAGGGAAATCGTCAGCCCCAGCATTTT.

The chain uses TRBV28 and TRBJ1-3; weak D call: TRBD1 (5 bases). V was clipped by 5 bases and J by 3 bases, with 14 bases between them. CDR1 MDHEN and CDR2 SYDVKM come from the germline V gene. The CDR3 is made up of 15 amino acids. Here the CDR3 reads CASSRQSSIGNTIYF. The CDR3 nucleotides are TGTGCCAGCAGTCGACAGTCGTCTATTGGAAACACCATATATTTT.

This clonotype was counted a few times. The J gene is TRBJ2-7, the V gene TRBV7-9, with unresolved D. Germline V gene sequence: CDR1 SEHNR, CDR2 FQNEAQ (reference sequence). CDR3 length equals 11 residues. V dropped 4 bases and J dropped 8 bases, with 9 bases sitting between them. This CDR3 reads CASSSSRQQYF. The CDR3 DNA follows: TGTGCCAGCAGCTCAAGCCGGCAGCAGTACTTC. Looking up the rest from reference TRBV7-9 and TRBJ2-7 gives the full variable domain: DTGVSQNPRHKITKRGQNVTFRCDPISEHNRLYWYRQTLGQGPEFLTYFQNEAQLEKSRLLSDRFSAERPKGSFSTLEIQRTEQGDSAMYLCASSSSRQQYFGPGTRLTVT.

This clonotype was seen at least ten times. This rearrangement joins TRBV11-2 to TRBJ2-5; D is tentatively TRBD1 or TRBD2 (5 bases each). Trimming stripped 1 base from V and 4 bases from J, with 7 bases between. Germline assignment: CDR1 SGHAT and CDR2 FQNNGV. The CDR3 contains 13 residues. The CDR3 DNA follows: TGTGCCAGCAGCTTAGGAGGGGTAGAGACCCAGTACTTC. This encodes CASSLGGVETQYF.